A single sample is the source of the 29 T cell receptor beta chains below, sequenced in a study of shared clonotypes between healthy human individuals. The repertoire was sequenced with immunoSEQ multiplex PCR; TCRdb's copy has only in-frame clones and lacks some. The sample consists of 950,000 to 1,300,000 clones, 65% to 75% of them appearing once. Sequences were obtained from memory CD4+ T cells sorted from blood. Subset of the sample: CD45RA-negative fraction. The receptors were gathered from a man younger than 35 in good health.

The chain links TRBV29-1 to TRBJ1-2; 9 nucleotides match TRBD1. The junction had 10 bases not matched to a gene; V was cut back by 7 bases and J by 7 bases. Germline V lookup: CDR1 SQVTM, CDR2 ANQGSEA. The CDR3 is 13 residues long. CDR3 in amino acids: CSAVPDRGTGYTF. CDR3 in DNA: TGCAGCGCTGTGCCGGACAGGGGTACTGGCTACACCTTC.

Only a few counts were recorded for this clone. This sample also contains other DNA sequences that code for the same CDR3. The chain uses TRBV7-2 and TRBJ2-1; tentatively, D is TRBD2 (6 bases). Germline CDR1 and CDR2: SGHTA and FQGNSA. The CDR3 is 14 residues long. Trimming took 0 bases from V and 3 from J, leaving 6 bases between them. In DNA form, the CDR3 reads TGTGCCAGCAGCTTAGCGGGGGGCTACAATGAGCAGTTCTTC. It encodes CASSLAGGYNEQFF. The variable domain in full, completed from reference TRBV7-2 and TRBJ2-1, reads GAGVSQSPSNKVTEKGKDVELRCDPISGHTALYWYRQSLGQGLEFLIYFQGNSAPDKSGLPSDRFSAERTGGSVSTLTIQRTQQEDSAVYLCASSLAGGYNEQFFGPGTRLTVL.

The CDR3 reads CASSFPYNEQFF. CDR3 bases: TGTGCCAGCAGCTTCCCGTACAATGAGCAGTTCTTC. The V gene is TRBV5-4, the J gene TRBJ2-1, with unresolved D. The CDR3 totals 12 residues. V lost 2 bases and J lost 4, with 4 bases in between. The germline gives CDR1 SGHNT, CDR2 YYREEE (reference sequence).

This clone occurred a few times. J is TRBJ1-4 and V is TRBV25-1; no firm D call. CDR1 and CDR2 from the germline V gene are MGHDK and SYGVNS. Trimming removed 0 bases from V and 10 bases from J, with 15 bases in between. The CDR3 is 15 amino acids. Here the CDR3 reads CASSEYNAQIGKLFF. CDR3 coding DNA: TGTGCCAGCAGTGAATATAATGCCCAGATCGGAAAACTGTTTTTT.

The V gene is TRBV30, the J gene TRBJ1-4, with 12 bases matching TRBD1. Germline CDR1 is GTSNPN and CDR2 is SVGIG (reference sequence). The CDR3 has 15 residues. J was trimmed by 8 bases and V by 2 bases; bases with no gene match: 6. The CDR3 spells CAWSFRDRGQEKLFF. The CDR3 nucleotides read TGTGCCTGGAGTTTTCGGGACAGGGGGCAAGAAAAACTGTTTTTT.

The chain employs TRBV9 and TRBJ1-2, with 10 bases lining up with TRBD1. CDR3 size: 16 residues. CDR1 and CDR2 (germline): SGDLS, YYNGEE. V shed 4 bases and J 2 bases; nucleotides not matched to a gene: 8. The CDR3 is CASSPFSGQGNYGYTF. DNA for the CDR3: TGTGCCAGCAGCCCATTTTCGGGACAGGGGAACTATGGCTACACCTTC.

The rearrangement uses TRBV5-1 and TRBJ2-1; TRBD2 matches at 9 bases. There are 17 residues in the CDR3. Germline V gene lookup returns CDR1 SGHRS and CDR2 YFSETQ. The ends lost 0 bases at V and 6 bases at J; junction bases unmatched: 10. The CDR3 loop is CASSLDGGRAKINEQFF. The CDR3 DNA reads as TGCGCCAGCAGCTTGGACGGCGGGAGGGCCAAGATCAATGAGCAGTTCTTC.

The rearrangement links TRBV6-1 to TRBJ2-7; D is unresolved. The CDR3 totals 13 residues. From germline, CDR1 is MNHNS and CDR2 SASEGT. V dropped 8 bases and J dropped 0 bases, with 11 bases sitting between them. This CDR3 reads CASLAVTSYEQYF. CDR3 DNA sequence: TGTGCCAGCCTCGCCGTAACCTCCTACGAGCAGTACTTC.

CDR3 DNA sequence: TGTGCCAGCAGTTCGGCGGTCCAGGGACGTGGAGAGACCCAGTACTTC. Translating it yields CASSSAVQGRGETQYF. The chain carries TRBV27 and TRBJ2-5; tentatively, D is TRBD1 or TRBD2 (5 bases each). The germline V gene encodes CDR1 MNHEY and CDR2 SMNVEV (reference sequence). CDR3 size: 16 residues. With 4 bases removed from V and 4 bases from J, the gap between germline ends came to 19 bases.

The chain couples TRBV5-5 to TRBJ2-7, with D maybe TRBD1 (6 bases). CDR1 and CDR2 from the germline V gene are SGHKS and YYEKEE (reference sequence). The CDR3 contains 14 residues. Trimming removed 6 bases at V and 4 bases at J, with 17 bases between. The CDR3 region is CASTWGPERYEQYF. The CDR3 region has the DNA TGTGCCAGCACTTGGGGGCCCGAGAGGTACGAGCAGTACTTC.

The CDR3 DNA follows: TGCGCCAGCAGCCAAGATAGGGCCACAGGGGGCTTGGGCACTGAAGCTTTCTTT. Protein: CASSQDRATGGLGTEAFF. The genes are TRBV4-1 and TRBJ1-1; 9 bases match TRBD1. The germline CDR1 and CDR2 sequences are MGHRA and YSYEKL. Trimming at V came to 0 bases and at J to 4 bases, leaving 12 bases not matched to a gene. CDR3 size: 18 residues.

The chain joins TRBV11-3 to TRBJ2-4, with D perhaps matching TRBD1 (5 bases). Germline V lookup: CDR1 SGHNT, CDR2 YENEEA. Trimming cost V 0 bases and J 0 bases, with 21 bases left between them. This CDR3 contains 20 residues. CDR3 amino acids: CASSLDTDEAGYLAKNIQYF. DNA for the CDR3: TGTGCCAGCAGCTTAGACACGGACGAAGCAGGGTATCTAGCCAAAAACATTCAGTACTTC.

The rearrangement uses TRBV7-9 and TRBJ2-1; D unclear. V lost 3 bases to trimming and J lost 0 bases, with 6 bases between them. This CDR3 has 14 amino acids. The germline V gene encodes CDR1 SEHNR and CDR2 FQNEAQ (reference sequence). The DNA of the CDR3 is TGTGCCAGCAGCTTGGACCGCTCCTACAATGAGCAGTTCTTC. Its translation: CASSLDRSYNEQFF.

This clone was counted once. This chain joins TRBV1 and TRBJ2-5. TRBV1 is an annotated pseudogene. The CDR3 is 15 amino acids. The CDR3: CTSSSPGSYQETQYF. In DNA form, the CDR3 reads TGCACCAGCAGCTCGCCAGGGAGCTACCAAGAGACCCAGTACTTC.

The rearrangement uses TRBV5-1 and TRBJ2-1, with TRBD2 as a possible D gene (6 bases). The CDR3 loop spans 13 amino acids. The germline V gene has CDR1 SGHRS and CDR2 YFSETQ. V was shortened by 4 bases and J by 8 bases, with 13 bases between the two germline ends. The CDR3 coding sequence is TGCGCCAGCAGCATCCAGGGAGGCGATGAGCAGTTCTTC. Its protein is CASSIQGGDEQFF.

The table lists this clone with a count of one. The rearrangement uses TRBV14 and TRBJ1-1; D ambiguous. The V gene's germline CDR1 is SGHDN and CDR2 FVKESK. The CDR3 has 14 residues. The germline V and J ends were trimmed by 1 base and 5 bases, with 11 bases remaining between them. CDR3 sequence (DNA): TGTGCCAGCAGCCAAGGGGTCGGGTGGACTGAAGCTTTCTTT. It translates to CASSQGVGWTEAFF.

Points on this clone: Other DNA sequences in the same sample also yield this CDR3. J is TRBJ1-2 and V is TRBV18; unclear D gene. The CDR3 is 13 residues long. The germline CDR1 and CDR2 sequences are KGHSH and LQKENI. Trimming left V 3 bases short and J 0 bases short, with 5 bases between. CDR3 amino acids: CASSPETNYGYTF. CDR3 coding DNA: TGTGCCAGCTCACCCGAGACTAACTATGGCTACACCTTC.

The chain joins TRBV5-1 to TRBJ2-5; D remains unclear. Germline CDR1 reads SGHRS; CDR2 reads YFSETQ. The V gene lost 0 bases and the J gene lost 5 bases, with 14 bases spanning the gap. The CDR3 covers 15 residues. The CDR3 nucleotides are TGCGCCAGCAGCTTGGGGGTCGCAGCCACGGAGACCCAGTACTTC. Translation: CASSLGVAATETQYF.

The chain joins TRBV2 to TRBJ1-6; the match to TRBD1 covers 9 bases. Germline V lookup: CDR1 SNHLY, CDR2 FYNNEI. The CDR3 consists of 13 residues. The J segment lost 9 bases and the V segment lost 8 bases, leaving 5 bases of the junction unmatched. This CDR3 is CASLTGGGSPLHF. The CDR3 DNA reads TGTGCCAGCCTGACAGGGGGAGGTTCACCCCTCCACTTT.

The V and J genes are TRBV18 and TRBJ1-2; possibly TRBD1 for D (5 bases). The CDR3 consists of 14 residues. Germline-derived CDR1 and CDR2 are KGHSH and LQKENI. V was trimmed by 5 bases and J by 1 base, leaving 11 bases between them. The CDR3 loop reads CASSVTAINYGYTF. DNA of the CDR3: TGTGCCAGCTCAGTGACAGCTATTAACTATGGCTACACCTTC.

Written as DNA, the CDR3 is TGTGCCAGCAGCACCGGGACTAGCGGGGGTGTAACAGATACGCAGTATTTT. This sequence encodes CASSTGTSGGVTDTQYF. This chain uses TRBV7-2 with TRBJ2-3; 14 positions match TRBD2. This CDR3 is built from 17 residues. Trimming at V came to 5 bases and at J to 3 bases, leaving 7 bases not matched to a gene. Germline V lookup: CDR1 SGHTA, CDR2 FQGNSA.

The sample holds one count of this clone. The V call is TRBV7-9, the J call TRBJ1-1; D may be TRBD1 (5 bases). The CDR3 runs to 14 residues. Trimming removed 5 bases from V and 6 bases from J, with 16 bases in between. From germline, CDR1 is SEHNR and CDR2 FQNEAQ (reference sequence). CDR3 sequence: CASSPLGGVAEAFF. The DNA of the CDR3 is TGTGCCAGCAGCCCCCTCGGGGGAGTGGCTGAAGCTTTCTTT.

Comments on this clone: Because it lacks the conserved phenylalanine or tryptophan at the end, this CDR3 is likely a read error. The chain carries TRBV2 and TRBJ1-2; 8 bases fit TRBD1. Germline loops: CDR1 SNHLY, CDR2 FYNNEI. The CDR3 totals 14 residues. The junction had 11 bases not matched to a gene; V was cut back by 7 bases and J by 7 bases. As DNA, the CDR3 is TGTGCCAGCACCCAGGACAGGGTTGGTTCTGGCTACACCCTC. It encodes CASTQDRVGSGYTL.

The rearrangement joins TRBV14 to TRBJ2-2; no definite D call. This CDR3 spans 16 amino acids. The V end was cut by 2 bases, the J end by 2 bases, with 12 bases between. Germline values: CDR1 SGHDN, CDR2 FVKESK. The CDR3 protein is CASSQIEPANTGELFF. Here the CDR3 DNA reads TGTGCCAGCAGCCAAATTGAACCAGCCAACACCGGGGAGCTGTTTTTT.

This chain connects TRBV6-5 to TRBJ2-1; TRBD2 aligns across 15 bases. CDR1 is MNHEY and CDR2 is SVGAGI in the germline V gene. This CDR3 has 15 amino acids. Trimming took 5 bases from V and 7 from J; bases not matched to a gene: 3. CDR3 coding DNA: TGTGCCAGCAGTACCGGGACTAGCGGGGGGAATGAGCAGTTCTTC. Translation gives CASSTGTSGGNEQFF.

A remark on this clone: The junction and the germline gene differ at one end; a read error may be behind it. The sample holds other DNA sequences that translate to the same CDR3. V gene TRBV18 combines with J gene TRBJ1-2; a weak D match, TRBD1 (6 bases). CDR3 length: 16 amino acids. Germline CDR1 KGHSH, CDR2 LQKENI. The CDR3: CASSQNRDTANYGYTF. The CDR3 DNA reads TGTGCCAGCTCACAAAACCGGGACACCGCTAACTATGGCTACACCTTT.

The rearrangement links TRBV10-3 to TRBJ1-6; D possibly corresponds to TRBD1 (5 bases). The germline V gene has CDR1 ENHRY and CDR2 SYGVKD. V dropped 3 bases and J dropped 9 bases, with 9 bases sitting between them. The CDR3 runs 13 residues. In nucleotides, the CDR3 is TGTGCCATCAGTGACAGGGCCCGTTCACCCCTCCACTTT. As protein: CAISDRARSPLHF.

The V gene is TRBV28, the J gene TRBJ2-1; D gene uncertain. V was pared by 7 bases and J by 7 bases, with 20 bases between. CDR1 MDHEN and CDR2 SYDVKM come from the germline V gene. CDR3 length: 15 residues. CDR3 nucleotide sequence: TGTGCCAGCACCCCACCCGGGTTGGGGTGGAATGAGCAGTTCTTC. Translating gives CASTPPGLGWNEQFF.

CDR3 loop: CASKSEGGAADTQYF. The CDR3 coding sequence is TGTGCCAGCAAGTCTGAAGGGGGAGCGGCAGATACGCAGTATTTT. The gene calls are TRBV2 and TRBJ2-3, with a possible D match to TRBD1 (6 bases). The CDR3 runs to 15 residues. V gave up 7 bases and J gave up 4 bases, with 18 bases separating them. Germline V gives CDR1 SNHLY, CDR2 FYNNEI.